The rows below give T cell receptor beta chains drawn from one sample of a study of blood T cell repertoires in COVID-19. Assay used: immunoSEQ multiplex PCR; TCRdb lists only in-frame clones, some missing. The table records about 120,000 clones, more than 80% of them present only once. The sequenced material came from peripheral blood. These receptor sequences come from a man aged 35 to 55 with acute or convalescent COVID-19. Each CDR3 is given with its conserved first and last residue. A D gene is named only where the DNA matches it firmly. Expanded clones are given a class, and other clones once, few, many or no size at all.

DNA: TGTGCCAGCAGCCCAGGGGGACTCATTAACACTGGGGAGCTGTTTTTT
CDR3: CASSPGGLINTGELFF
size: .
V: TRBV5-4
D: .
J: TRBJ2-2

DNA: TGTGCCAGCAGCCCGACTAGCGGGGGCCACAATGAGCAGTTCTTC
CDR3: CASSPTSGGHNEQFF
size: .
V: TRBV7-2
D: TRBD2
J: TRBJ2-1

DNA: TGTGCCAGCAGCCTCCGGACAGGGGCGCGGACTGAAGCTTTCTTT
CDR3: CASSLRTGARTEAFF
size: few
V: TRBV14
D: TRBD1
J: TRBJ1-1

DNA: TGTGCCAGCAGCTCGACAGGGGGAGTCGGAAACACCATATATTTT
CDR3: CASSSTGGVGNTIYF
size: .
V: TRBV6-5
D: TRBD1
J: TRBJ1-3

DNA: TGTGCCAGCAGTGACTCCACAGGGGCGCTCCCCGGGGAGCTGTTTTTT
CDR3: CASSDSTGALPGELFF
size: .
V: TRBV6-4
D: TRBD1
J: TRBJ2-2

DNA: TGTGCCAGCAGCTTAGGAGGTGGGTCGAACACTGAAGCTTTCTTT
CDR3: CASSLGGGSNTEAFF
size: few
V: TRBV7-3
D: .
J: TRBJ1-1

DNA: TGTGCCAGTAGTTCCGGACAGGGTCGTAGCTCCTATAATTCACCCCTCCACTTT
CDR3: CASSSGQGRSSYNSPLHF
size: once
V: TRBV19
D: TRBD1
J: TRBJ1-6

DNA: TGTGCTAGTGGTTTGGGGGACAGGACTAATGAAAAACTGTTTTTT
CDR3: CASGLGDRTNEKLFF
size: .
V: TRBV12-5
D: TRBD1
J: TRBJ1-4

DNA: TGTGCCACCAGTGATTCCGGCGGGAACTCCTACAATGAGCAGTTCTTC
CDR3: CATSDSGGNSYNEQFF
size: .
V: TRBV24-1
D: .
J: TRBJ2-1

DNA: TGCGCCAGCAGCTTGGTTGGCGAGACCCAGTACTTC
CDR3: CASSLVGETQYF
size: .
V: TRBV5-1
D: .
J: TRBJ2-5

DNA: TGTGCCAGCAGTGACTCTCAGGGGGCTGGGGCCAACGTCCTGACTTTC
CDR3: CASSDSQGAGANVLTF
size: few
V: TRBV6-4
D: TRBD1
J: TRBJ2-6

DNA: TGTGCCAGCAGCTTCCAGGGGGTGGGCAATCAGCCCCAGCATTTT
CDR3: CASSFQGVGNQPQHF
size: .
V: TRBV5-8
D: TRBD1
J: TRBJ1-5

DNA: TGTGCCAGCAGACCGTCCCGGGGGGCTAGCTACACCTTC
CDR3: CASRPSRGASYTF
size: .
V: TRBV12-3/TRBV12-4
D: .
J: TRBJ1-2

DNA: TGCAGCGTTGAGGAAACGGGAGTAGAGACCCAGTACTTC
CDR3: CSVEETGVETQYF
size: .
V: TRBV29-1
D: .
J: TRBJ2-5

DNA: TGTGCCAGCAGTGTGTGGAGCAGGGGGAATGGCTACACCTTC
CDR3: CASSVWSRGNGYTF
size: .
V: TRBV2
D: TRBD1
J: TRBJ1-2

DNA: TGTGCCAGTAGTATCCAGGGGGCATCTTATGGCTACACCTTC
CDR3: CASSIQGASYGYTF
size: .
V: TRBV19
D: TRBD1
J: TRBJ1-2

DNA: TGCGCCAGCAGCCAACCTGGCCTCGCGAACACCGGGGAGCTGTTTTTT
CDR3: CASSQPGLANTGELFF
size: .
V: TRBV4-1
D: .
J: TRBJ2-2

DNA: TGTGCCAGCAGCCAAGCAGGGGCGGGTTACAATGAGCAGTTCTTC
CDR3: CASSQAGAGYNEQFF
size: .
V: TRBV5-4
D: .
J: TRBJ2-1

DNA: TGTGCCAGCAGCGCCGGACAGAGAACAACTAATGAAAAACTGTTTTTT
CDR3: CASSAGQRTTNEKLFF
size: .
V: TRBV5-8
D: .
J: TRBJ1-4

DNA: TGTGCCAGTGCCTCTACAGTTAGCAATCAGCCCCAGCATTTT
CDR3: CASASTVSNQPQHF
size: .
V: TRBV19
D: .
J: TRBJ1-5

DNA: TGTGCCAGCAGATCGGGACAGAACTATGGCTACACCTTC
CDR3: CASRSGQNYGYTF
size: .
V: TRBV5-4
D: TRBD1
J: TRBJ1-2

DNA: TGTGCCAGCAGCCTGGGAGCGGATACGCAGTATTTT
CDR3: CASSLGADTQYF
size: .
V: TRBV6-2/TRBV6-3
D: .
J: TRBJ2-3

DNA: TGTGCCAGCAGCCCCAGAAACACAGATACGCAGTATTTT
CDR3: CASSPRNTDTQYF
size: .
V: TRBV5-4
D: .
J: TRBJ2-3

DNA: TGCGCCAGCAGATTAGAGGGTCCTAACTATGGCTACACCTTC
CDR3: CASRLEGPNYGYTF
size: .
V: TRBV5-1
D: .
J: TRBJ1-2

DNA: TGTGCCAGCAGTTACTCCCCGACAGGGGAAGGTCAGCCCCAGCATTTT
CDR3: CASSYSPTGEGQPQHF
size: .
V: TRBV6-5
D: TRBD1
J: TRBJ1-5

DNA: TGTGCCAGCAGATCAGCGGGACAGGGCAGTCCCTACAATGAGCAGTTCTTC
CDR3: CASRSAGQGSPYNEQFF
size: .
V: TRBV5-4
D: TRBD1
J: TRBJ2-1

DNA: TGTGCCAGTATGGGGGGAATCTCCTACAATGAGCAGTTCTTC
CDR3: CASMGGISYNEQFF
size: once
V: TRBV19
D: .
J: TRBJ2-1

DNA: TGTGCCAGCTCACTCGGACAGGAAAACATTCAGTACTTC
CDR3: CASSLGQENIQYF
size: .
V: TRBV18
D: TRBD1
J: TRBJ2-4

DNA: TGTGCCAGCAGCCGAGGACTAGCGGGAGGGTCCTACAATGAGCAGTTCTTC
CDR3: CASSRGLAGGSYNEQFF
size: .
V: TRBV7-9
D: TRBD2
J: TRBJ2-1

DNA: TGTGCCAGCAGCCTCCGATCGGACACTGAAGCTTTCTTT
CDR3: CASSLRSDTEAFF
size: .
V: TRBV11-3
D: .
J: TRBJ1-1

DNA: TGCGCCAGCAGCCAAGAACAGGGAAGAGGGCCCCAGCATTTT
CDR3: CASSQEQGRGPQHF
size: .
V: TRBV4-3
D: .
J: TRBJ1-5